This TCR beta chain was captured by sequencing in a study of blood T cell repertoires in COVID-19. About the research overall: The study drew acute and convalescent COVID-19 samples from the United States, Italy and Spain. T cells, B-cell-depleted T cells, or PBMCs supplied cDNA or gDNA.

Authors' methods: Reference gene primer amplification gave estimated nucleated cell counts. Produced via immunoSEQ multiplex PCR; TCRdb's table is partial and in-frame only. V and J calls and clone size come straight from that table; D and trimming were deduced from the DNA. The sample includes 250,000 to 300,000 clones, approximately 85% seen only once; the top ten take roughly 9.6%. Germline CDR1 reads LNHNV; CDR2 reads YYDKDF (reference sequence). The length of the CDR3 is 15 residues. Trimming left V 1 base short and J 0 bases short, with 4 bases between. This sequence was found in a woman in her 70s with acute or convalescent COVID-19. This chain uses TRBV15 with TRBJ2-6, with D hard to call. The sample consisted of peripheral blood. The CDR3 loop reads CATSRGGSGANVLTF. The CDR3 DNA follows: TGTGCCACCAGCAGAGGAGGCTCTGGGGCCAACGTCCTGACTTTC.